A single sample is the source of the 7 T cell receptor beta chains below, sequenced in a study of cytomegalovirus exposure and HLA in healthy donors. Repertoires were generated with immunoSEQ multiplex PCR, while TCRdb's copy carries only in-frame clones and drops some. The table lists tens of thousands of clones, approximately 97% of them singletons. Sequencing was done on a sample of PBMCs. These receptors came from a woman aged 18-29 years in good health and CMV-seropositive.

This sequence joins TRBV11-2 and TRBJ1-1, with TRBD1 matching over 8 bases. CDR3 length: 16 amino acids. Germline values: CDR1 SGHAT, CDR2 FQNNGV. V dropped 5 bases and J dropped 1; count of bases not matched to a gene: 9. The CDR3 nucleotides are TGTGCCAGCAGCCCAGGGGGGGGGACAGGGAACACTGAAGCTTTCTTT. This sequence encodes CASSPGGGTGNTEAFF.

J is TRBJ1-5 and V is TRBV19; 7 bases match TRBD1. Trimming removed 10 bases from V and 0 bases from J; junction bases left unmatched: 15. The CDR3 length is 17 residues. Germline CDR1 reads LNHDA; CDR2 reads SQIVND (reference sequence). In DNA, the CDR3 is TGTGCCACGACCGGGACAGCAGGCCTTTATAGCAATCAGCCCCAGCATTTT. Protein: CATTGTAGLYSNQPQHF.

This sequence joins TRBV25-1 and TRBJ2-5; the match to TRBD2 covers 7 bases. Germline assignment: CDR1 MGHDK and CDR2 SYGVNS. The ends lost 7 bases at V and 4 bases at J; junction bases unmatched: 12. There are 15 residues in the CDR3. The CDR3 region has the DNA TGTGCCAGCAAAAAACCGGGACTAAGGGGAGAGACCCAGTACTTC. It translates to CASKKPGLRGETQYF.

The gene calls are TRBV15 and TRBJ2-1; 9 bases are a match to TRBD1. The V gene end was trimmed by 6 bases and the J gene end by 1 base; junction bases not matched to a gene: 4. Germline values: CDR1 LNHNV, CDR2 YYDKDF (reference sequence). The CDR3 length is 15 residues. CDR3 nucleotide sequence: TGTGCCACCAGACGCGACAGGGGGTCCTACAATGAGCAGTTCTTC. Translation: CATRRDRGSYNEQFF.

The CDR3 loop reads CASSQGLAGAPYF. The CDR3 coding sequence is TGTGCCAGCAGCCAGGGACTAGCGGGGGCTCCGTACTTC. This chain links TRBV7-3 with TRBJ2-5, with 14 bases identical to TRBD2. Germline assignment: CDR1 SGHTA and CDR2 FQGTGA. V lost 5 bases, J lost 13 bases, and 6 bases stayed unmatched. The CDR3 spans 13 residues.

There are a few counts of this clone. This chain joins TRBV11-2 and TRBJ2-7, with 7 bases aligning to TRBD1. The CDR3 has 14 residues. Trimming took 5 bases from V and 6 from J; bases not matched to a gene: 10. Germline CDR1 and CDR2: SGHAT and FQNNGV. The CDR3 sequence is CASSPTGNRREQYF. The CDR3 nucleotides are TGTGCCAGCAGCCCGACAGGGAATCGGCGCGAGCAGTACTTC.

The J gene is TRBJ2-1, the V gene TRBV30; no clear D. CDR1 is GTSNPN, CDR2 SVGIG, per germline (reference sequence). V lost 5 bases and J 0 bases, leaving 8 bases between the germline ends. This CDR3 is built from 13 residues. CDR3 bases: TGTGCCTGGGCCCGCTACTCCTACAATGAGCAGTTCTTC. Amino acid sequence: CAWARYSYNEQFF. Variable domain in full (rest from reference TRBV30 and TRBJ2-1): SQTIHQWPATLVQPVGSPLSLECTVEGTSNPNLYWYRQAAGRGLQLLFYSVGIGQISSEVPQNLSASRPQDRQFILSSKKLLLSDSGFYLCAWARYSYNEQFFGPGTRLTVL.